The next 24 T cell receptor beta chains were all read from a single sample in a study of tumor-infiltrating lymphocytes in primary liver carcinoma. Unsorted whole blood served as the source of blood RNA, and germline DNA was extracted as well. With 500 ng total RNA as template and a constant-region primer, TCR beta cDNA was made. What produced the TCR beta libraries was three nested multiplex PCR rounds using slightly modified ARM-PCR. A C-beta reverse primer was combined with TRBV1-TRBV30 forward primers in the first two PCR rounds, and each round had approximately 9 cycles. Using its own MiXCR run on the multiplex PCR reads, TCRdb lists one record per CDR3 protein. The sample includes about 300,000 distinct CDR3 sequences, about 62% of them seen just once. Sequencing input: peripheral blood. Receptors were obtained from a man aged 35 to 55 with primary liver carcinoma and hepatitis B virus infection.

The CDR3 DNA reads TGTGCCAGCAGCGGACCGACAGGGATGAACACTGAAGCTTTCTTT. Its protein is CASSGPTGMNTEAFF. The chain joins TRBV12-3 or TRBV12-4 to TRBJ1-1; 7 nucleotides align to TRBD1. The CDR3 contains 15 residues. V shed 6 bases and J 0 bases; nucleotides not matched to a gene: 7.

V usage is TRBV11-1 and J usage is TRBJ2-2; 8 positions match TRBD2. Losses at the gene ends were 9 bases for V and 6 bases for J; bases not matched to a gene: 12. The CDR3 has 15 residues. CDR1 SGHAT and CDR2 FQDESV come from the germline V gene (reference sequence). In DNA form, the CDR3 reads TGTGCCAGTAACCGAGCGGGAGAGGGTCCCGGGGAGCTGTTTTTT. Its protein product is CASNRAGEGPGELFF.

Notes on this clonotype: Being one base from a much bigger clone, this may be a read error. The V and J genes are TRBV6-6 and TRBJ2-1; TRBD2 is a possible D gene (5 bases). CDR1 and CDR2 (germline): MNHNY, SVGAGI (reference sequence). This CDR3 has 15 amino acids. This chain's CDR3 is CASWPRDSSYNEQSF. CDR3 nucleotide sequence: TGTGCCAGCTGGCCCCGGGATAGCTCCTACAATGAGCAGTCCTTC.

This clonotype was seen ten or more times. The gene calls are TRBV6-2 or TRBV6-3 and TRBJ2-7; D call uncertain. Germline CDR1 MNHEY, CDR2 SVGEGT. This CDR3 has 14 amino acids. V was clipped by 4 bases and J by 4 bases, with 14 bases between them. The CDR3 protein is CASSFADRRYEQYF. The CDR3 DNA sequence: TGTGCCAGCAGTTTTGCAGATCGCAGGTACGAGCAGTACTTC.

This clonotype has only a few counts. Given a much more abundant clone one base away, this may be a read error. The V gene is TRBV12-3 or TRBV12-4, the J gene TRBJ2-7, with D unresolved. CDR3 length: 14 amino acids. Trimming removed 1 base at V and 6 bases at J, with 13 bases between. CDR3 nucleotide sequence: TGTGCCAGCAGTTTAGTTCCCAACAAGGGCGAGCAGTACTTC. Protein product: CASSLVPNKGEQYF.

In its sample, this clonotype was seen a few times. The V gene is TRBV5-1, the J gene TRBJ2-7; 9 bases are a match to TRBD1. CDR3 length: 14 residues. CDR1 is SGHRS, CDR2 YFSETQ, per germline. Unmatched junction bases numbered 4, after V lost 3 bases and J lost 3 bases. The CDR3 coding sequence is TGCGCCAGCAGCTCCGGGACAGGGATCTACGAGCAGTACTTC. Residues: CASSSGTGIYEQYF.

This sequence joins TRBV5-1 and TRBJ2-5; the D call may be TRBD1 or TRBD2 (5 bases each). The V end was cut by 3 bases, the J end by 5 bases, with 11 bases between. CDR1 and CDR2 (germline): SGHRS, YFSETQ. This CDR3 region has 13 residues. This CDR3 reads CASSSGWGETQYF. The CDR3 DNA sequence: TGCGCCAGCAGCTCCGGATGGGGGGAGACCCAGTACTTC.

In its sample, this clonotype was seen many times. This may come from a read error, since a much larger clone is one base off. The rearrangement uses TRBV5-5 and TRBJ2-1; D unclear. The V gene lost 4 bases and the J gene lost 2 bases, with 1 base spanning the gap. Germline V gives CDR1 SGHKS, CDR2 YYEKEE (reference sequence). The CDR3 sequence is 11 residues long. The DNA for the CDR3 is TGTGCCAGCAGCACCTACAATGAGCAGTTCTTC. Its protein product is CASSTYNEQFF.

The chain combines TRBV30 with TRBJ1-4; D possibly corresponds to TRBD1 (5 bases). This CDR3 is built from 17 residues. CDR1 is GTSNPN and CDR2 is SVGIG in the germline V gene (reference sequence). V was cut by 5 bases and J by 7 bases, with 26 bases left in between. DNA of the CDR3: TGTGCCTGGGCCAGGGACCCCGGGGACTTTCGAGTTGAAAAACTGTTTTTT. Translation: CAWARDPGDFRVEKLFF.

This clonotype was seen only a few times. Being one base from a much bigger clone, this may be a read error. V usage is TRBV12-3 or TRBV12-4 and J usage is TRBJ2-1, with 15 positions matching TRBD2. The CDR3 length is 16 residues. CDR3 sequence: CVITSGLAGGRGEQFF. The CDR3 DNA is TGTGTCATCACGTCGGGACTAGCGGGAGGTCGGGGTGAGCAGTTCTTC.

With respect to this clonotype: This may arise from a read error, as a much more abundant clone is one base away. This chain connects TRBV5-5 to TRBJ1-1; D might be TRBD1 (6 bases). Germline CDR1 is SGHKS and CDR2 is YYEKEE (reference sequence). This CDR3 spans 15 amino acids. The CDR3, as DNA: TGTGCCAGCAGCCCAGGGGCGGGTATAGGCACTGAAGCTTCCTTT. Translating gives CASSPGAGIGTEASF.

CDR3 residues: CASSLVGLTSYEQYF. Written as DNA, the CDR3 is TGTGCCAGCAGCTTGGTGGGACTTACGAGCTACGAGCAGTACTTC. V gene TRBV11-2 combines with J gene TRBJ2-7, with D tentatively TRBD2 (6 bases). V lost 3 bases, J lost 3 bases, and 15 bases lay in between. Germline V gives CDR1 SGHAT, CDR2 FQNNGV. The CDR3 totals 15 residues.

J is TRBJ1-2 and V is TRBV14, with 8 bases fitting TRBD1. V trimming: 4 bases; J trimming: 7 bases; junction bases outside the gene matches: 5. Germline V CDR1 and CDR2: SGHDN, FVKESK. The CDR3 is 13 amino acids. The CDR3 DNA sequence: TGTGCCAGCAGCCCGGACAGGGTTGTTGGCTACACCTTC. It encodes CASSPDRVVGYTF.

Comments on this clonotype: This is likely a read error, given that the CDR3 carries no conserved phenylalanine or tryptophan at its end. V usage is TRBV6-5 and J usage is TRBJ2-7, with TRBD2 as a possible D gene (6 bases). Between the trimmed V and J ends, which lost 7 bases and 7 bases, there was a span of 17 bases. The CDR3 spans 13 residues. Germline-derived CDR1 and CDR2 are MNHEY and SVGAGI. The CDR3 nucleotides read TGTGCCAGCACAGGGCGGGATTTTTCAGAGCAGTACCTC. As protein: CASTGRDFSEQYL.

As for this clonotype: A much bigger clone sits one base away, suggesting this may be a read error. The chain has TRBV6-5 and TRBJ2-3; 8 positions agree with TRBD2. Germline loops: CDR1 MNHEY, CDR2 SVGAGI. The CDR3 runs 13 residues. The CDR3 is CASSYGRGDKQYF. CDR3 in DNA: TGTGCCAGCAGTTACGGGCGGGGGGATAAGCAGTATTTT.

A word on this clonotype: At one end the junction does not follow the germline gene, possibly because of a read error. The chain has TRBV7-9 and TRBJ2-5; TRBD1 matches 12 bases. The CDR3 is made up of 15 amino acids. CDR1 and CDR2 (germline): SEHNR, FQNEAQ (reference sequence). The CDR3 here is CASSSGQGAQETQYF. The CDR3 DNA sequence: TGTGCCAGCAGCTCGGGACAGGGGGCGCAGGAGACCCAGTATTTC.

This clonotype was observed a single time. This may be a read error: a much more frequent sequence differs by one nucleotide. The CDR3 nucleotides are TGTGCCAGCAGTATGGACAGGGGTAGCAATGAGCAGTTCTTC. This sequence encodes CASSMDRGSNEQFF. The chain carries TRBV6-6 and TRBJ2-1, with 9 bases that match TRBD1. Germline lookup yields CDR1 MNHNY and CDR2 SVGAGI (reference sequence). The CDR3 length is 14 residues. Germline trimming cut 5 bases from V and 6 bases from J; bases unmatched to any gene: 5.

This clonotype was seen a few times. V and J are TRBV28 and TRBJ1-4; weak D call: TRBD1 (5 bases). CDR3 length: 15 amino acids. Trimming shortened V by 1 base and J by 8 bases, and 14 bases separated the two germline ends. Germline V gene lookup returns CDR1 MDHEN and CDR2 SYDVKM. CDR3 residues: CASSLSGQGEEKLFF. The CDR3 region has the DNA TGTGCCAGCAGTTTATCAGGGCAGGGAGAGGAAAAACTGTTTTTT.

This chain links TRBV5-1 with TRBJ1-1; D remains unclear. CDR1 is SGHRS, CDR2 YFSETQ, per germline. This CDR3 is built from 14 residues. V gave up 4 bases and J gave up 2 bases, with 12 bases separating them. The CDR3 is CASSSQAANTEAFF. DNA of the CDR3: TGCGCCAGCAGCAGTCAGGCGGCTAACACTGAAGCTTTCTTT.

Turning to this clonotype: Possible read error: a much larger clone is one base away. V and J are TRBV4-3 and TRBJ2-1; D is possibly TRBD2 (6 bases). This CDR3 is built from 16 residues. CDR1 LGHNA and CDR2 YSLEER come from the germline V gene. The CDR3 region has the DNA TGCGCCGGCAGCCAAGCGTCGTCGGGAGCCTACAATGAGCAGTTCTTC. This translates into CAGSQASSGAYNEQFF.

A remark on this clonotype: A much more abundant neighbour one base away suggests this may be a read error. The rearrangement links TRBV4-2 to TRBJ2-1; 10 positions match TRBD1. This CDR3 contains 17 residues. Germline assignment: CDR1 LGHNA and CDR2 YNFKEQ. Here the CDR3 reads CANSPQPGQGRLNEQFF. The CDR3 DNA is TGTGCCAACAGCCCCCAACCGGGACAGGGGAGGTTGAATGAGCAGTTCTTC.

A word on this clonotype: This may arise from a read error, as a much more abundant clone is one base away. CDR3 nucleotides: TGTGCCAGCAGCTTCCGGTACAACCAAGAGACCCAGTACTTC. Translated, it gives CASSFRYNQETQYF. The J gene is TRBJ2-5, the V gene TRBV5-4; no clear D. The CDR3 loop spans 14 amino acids. Germline-derived CDR1 and CDR2 are SGHNT and YYREEE (reference sequence). V dropped 2 bases and J dropped 0 bases, with 8 bases sitting between them.

On this clonotype itself: A much larger clonotype is one base distant, so this may be a read error. This chain links TRBV6-1 with TRBJ2-2; the D gene is possibly TRBD1 (6 bases). The CDR3 covers 17 residues. Germline values: CDR1 MNHNS, CDR2 SASEGT. CDR3 residues: CASSEAIRGSNNGELFF. The CDR3 DNA follows: TGTGCCAGCAGTGAAGCGATCAGGGGAAGTAACAACGGGGAGCTGTTTTTT.

This clonotype was counted once. A read error is possible here, since a much larger clone lies one base away. The rearrangement joins TRBV7-8 to TRBJ2-4; D call uncertain. CDR3 size: 15 residues. Germline V CDR1 and CDR2: SGHVS, FQNEAQ. Here the CDR3 DNA reads TGTGCCAGCAGCTTAGACGTTAACAGAAAAAACACTCAGTACTTC. Encoded protein: CASSLDVNRKNTQYF.